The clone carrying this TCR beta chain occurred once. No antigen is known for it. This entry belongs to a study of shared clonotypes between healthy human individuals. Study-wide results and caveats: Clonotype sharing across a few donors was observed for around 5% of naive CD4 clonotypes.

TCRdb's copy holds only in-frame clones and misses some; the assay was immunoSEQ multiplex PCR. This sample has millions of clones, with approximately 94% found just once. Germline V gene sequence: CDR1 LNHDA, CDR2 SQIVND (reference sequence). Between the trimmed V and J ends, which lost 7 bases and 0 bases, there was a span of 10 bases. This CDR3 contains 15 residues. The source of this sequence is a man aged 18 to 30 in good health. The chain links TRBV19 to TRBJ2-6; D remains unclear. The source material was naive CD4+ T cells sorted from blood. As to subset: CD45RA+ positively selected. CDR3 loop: CASTTASSGANVLTF. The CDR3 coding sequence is TGTGCCAGTACCACGGCCAGCTCTGGGGCCAACGTCCTGACTTTC.